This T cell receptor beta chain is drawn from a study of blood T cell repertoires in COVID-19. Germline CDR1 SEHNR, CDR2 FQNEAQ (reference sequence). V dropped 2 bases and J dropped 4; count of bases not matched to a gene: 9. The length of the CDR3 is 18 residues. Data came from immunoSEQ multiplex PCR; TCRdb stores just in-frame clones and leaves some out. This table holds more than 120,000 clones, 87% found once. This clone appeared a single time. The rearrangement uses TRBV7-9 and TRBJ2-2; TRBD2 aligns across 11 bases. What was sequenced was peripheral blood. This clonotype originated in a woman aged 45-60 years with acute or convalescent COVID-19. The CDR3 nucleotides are TGTGCCAGCAGCTTACCCACTAGCGGGGGCCCCCCCACCGGGGAGCTGTTTTTT. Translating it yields CASSLPTSGGPPTGELFF.